This TCR beta chain stems from a study of blood T cell repertoires in COVID-19. For the study at large: Both acute and convalescent COVID-19 samples were obtained from the United States, Italy and Spain.

Authors' data handling: Counts of nucleated cells, estimated from reference gene primer amplification, were obtained. The data were produced by immunoSEQ multiplex PCR, yet TCRdb's version contains in-frame clones alone and is incomplete. V and J calls and clone size are as listed in that table; D and trimming were resolved from the DNA. Altogether roughly 240,000 clones are present, approximately 90% being singletons, with the ten largest covering over 0.75%. Allocation to cohorts depended on clinical history reported by the participants. Participants in the exposed group had met a COVID-19 case in the 2 weeks before joining the study. CDR1 is KGHSH, CDR2 LQKENI, per germline. The CDR3 covers 14 residues. The trim removed 4 bases at V and 4 bases at J, leaving 6 bases unmatched.

This receptor was identified in a man between 50 and 59 years old who had been exposed to COVID-19. The chain is built from TRBV18 and TRBJ2-5; 7 positions agree with TRBD1. The sequenced material came from PBMCs or T cells enriched from blood (not recorded which). Written as DNA, the CDR3 is TGTGCCAGCTCACTGGGACAGCTACCAGAGACCCAGTACTTC. It codes for CASSLGQLPETQYF.